This T cell receptor beta chain derives from a study of T cell responses to AZD1222 COVID-19 vaccine (dated by TCRdb to about 2021). A note on the overall study: Because spike-specific TCR depth and breadth did not differ between the two schedules, AZD1222 recipients who got a second dose at roughly 4 weeks were pooled with those who got a second dose at roughly 12 weeks. A total of 230 to 250 trial participants underwent TCR sequencing, of whom about 200 had received two doses of AZD1222 and approximately 26 had received two doses of the MenACWY control vaccine. Enrollment into the trials was organized by age into subgroups of 18-55, 56-69 and 70-plus years, and those subgroups contained about 160, 30 and 59 TCR-sequenced participants, respectively.

What the research found in general, with its limitations: Reportedly, close to half of the unique spike-specific TCRs recognized epitopes lying outside the regions that are mutated in the B.1.351 and B.1.1.7 variants. The 56-69-year group was small, and its depth increase did not reach significance, likely because of low power. A significant rise in spike-specific TCR breadth and depth was observed after two AZD1222 doses relative to day 0 and relative to MenACWY recipients. Conclusions about previously exposed vaccinees are limited because only five to seven AZD1222 recipients were SARS-CoV-2 seropositive at baseline. The whole spike protein was spanned by vaccine-associated CD4 TCRs, and dominant responses were seen in regions 160-218 and 743-854. Participants were mostly white British and included more females than males, and it was suggested by the authors that clonal diversity may have been underestimated. Because no day 14 peak-response samples were available, the repertoires could be characterized only after the peak T cell response.

On this clone: The antigen it binds to is not known. Base qualities are not provided; no much larger clone lies one nucleotide away.

The CDR3 sequence holds 14 residues, the cysteine and phenylalanine included. Just CDR3 DNA is preserved here, 42 bases in frame from base 1. Via the germline V gene, CDR1 is SNHLY and CDR2 FYNNEI. The V end gives up 6 bases and the J end 2 bases, leaving 0 bases in the junction not matched to a gene. What this sample's time point label stands for: baseline before first vaccination. The vaccinee samples were drawn from two UK trials, COV001 and COV002, one of which was a single-blind randomized controlled phase 2/3 trial testing AZD1222 (ChAdOx1 nCoV-19) in healthy adults. Trial participant PBMC samples were collected at day 0 and day 28 after the second dose for TCRbeta chain sequencing. The CDR3 regions of human TCRbeta chains were analyzed by immunosequencing. As for the authors' bioinformatics: TCRs in the repertoires were compared against a reference library of SARS-CoV-2-specific TCRs that had been generated with the MIRA antigen-specificity platform. Breadth was defined as the fraction of unique TCRs that were SARS-CoV-2-associated, and depth was defined as the fraction of total T cells that were SARS-CoV-2-associated. Using the MIRA data, each spike-specific TCR was assigned both to the spike region to which the TCR was reactive and to a CD4 or CD8 class. Log10-transformed breadth and depth values were compared by one-way ANOVA with Sidak's multiple comparisons tests. TCRdb obtained this table from immuneACCESS and retained in-frame rearrangements with V and J assigned. These tables miss some clones; where compared with another copy, unresolved V genes account for less than half of the shortfall, and the remainder is unexplained. The DNA gave D and trimming, while V, J and clone size come from that table. The sample data list about 130,000 clones, and 90% to 95% of these were observed just once. The ten largest account for approximately 3% of the sample.

The rearranged segments are TRBV2 and TRBJ2-6, and 8 junctional nucleotides match TRBD1. The sample was peripheral blood, taken on day 0 of AZD1222 vaccination. The TCR comes from an adult in good health. The sequenced DNA is TGTGCCAGCAGCAGGGGGCCTGGGGCCAACGTCCTGACTTTC. It specifies CASSRGPGANVLTF. With the portions outside the CDR3 filled from the reference TRBV2 and TRBJ2-6 genes, the complete variable region becomes EPEVTQTPSHQVTQMGQEVILRCVPISNHLYFYWYRQILGQKVEFLVSFYNNEISEKSEIFDDQFSVERPDGSNFTLKIRSTKLEDSAMYFCASSRGPGANVLTFGAGSRLTVL.